This T cell receptor (beta chain) originates from a study of human versus mouse CDR3 diversity and MHC coevolution. In the study overall: Valid reads per sample ranged from roughly 5.5 x 10^6 to 1.8 x 10^7.

The V and J ends lost 3 bases and 8 bases respectively, with 16 bases between them. Germline CDR1 reads MNHNS; CDR2 reads SASEGT. This CDR3 is built from 15 residues. Here immunoSEQ multiplex PCR was the method, and the copy in TCRdb shows in-frame clones only, minus some. The table records about 77,000 clones, about nine tenths of them present only once. This chain uses TRBV6-1 with TRBJ1-4; D uncertain. Sequenced: naive CD4+ T cells from blood. Subset meaning: CD45RO-negative CD62L-positive naive CD4 T cells. The TCR originated in a person between 25 and 69 years old in good health. As DNA, the CDR3 is TGTGCCAGCAGTGACGCCTCAGTCTTTCCGGAAAAACTGTTTTTT. This translates into CASSDASVFPEKLFF.